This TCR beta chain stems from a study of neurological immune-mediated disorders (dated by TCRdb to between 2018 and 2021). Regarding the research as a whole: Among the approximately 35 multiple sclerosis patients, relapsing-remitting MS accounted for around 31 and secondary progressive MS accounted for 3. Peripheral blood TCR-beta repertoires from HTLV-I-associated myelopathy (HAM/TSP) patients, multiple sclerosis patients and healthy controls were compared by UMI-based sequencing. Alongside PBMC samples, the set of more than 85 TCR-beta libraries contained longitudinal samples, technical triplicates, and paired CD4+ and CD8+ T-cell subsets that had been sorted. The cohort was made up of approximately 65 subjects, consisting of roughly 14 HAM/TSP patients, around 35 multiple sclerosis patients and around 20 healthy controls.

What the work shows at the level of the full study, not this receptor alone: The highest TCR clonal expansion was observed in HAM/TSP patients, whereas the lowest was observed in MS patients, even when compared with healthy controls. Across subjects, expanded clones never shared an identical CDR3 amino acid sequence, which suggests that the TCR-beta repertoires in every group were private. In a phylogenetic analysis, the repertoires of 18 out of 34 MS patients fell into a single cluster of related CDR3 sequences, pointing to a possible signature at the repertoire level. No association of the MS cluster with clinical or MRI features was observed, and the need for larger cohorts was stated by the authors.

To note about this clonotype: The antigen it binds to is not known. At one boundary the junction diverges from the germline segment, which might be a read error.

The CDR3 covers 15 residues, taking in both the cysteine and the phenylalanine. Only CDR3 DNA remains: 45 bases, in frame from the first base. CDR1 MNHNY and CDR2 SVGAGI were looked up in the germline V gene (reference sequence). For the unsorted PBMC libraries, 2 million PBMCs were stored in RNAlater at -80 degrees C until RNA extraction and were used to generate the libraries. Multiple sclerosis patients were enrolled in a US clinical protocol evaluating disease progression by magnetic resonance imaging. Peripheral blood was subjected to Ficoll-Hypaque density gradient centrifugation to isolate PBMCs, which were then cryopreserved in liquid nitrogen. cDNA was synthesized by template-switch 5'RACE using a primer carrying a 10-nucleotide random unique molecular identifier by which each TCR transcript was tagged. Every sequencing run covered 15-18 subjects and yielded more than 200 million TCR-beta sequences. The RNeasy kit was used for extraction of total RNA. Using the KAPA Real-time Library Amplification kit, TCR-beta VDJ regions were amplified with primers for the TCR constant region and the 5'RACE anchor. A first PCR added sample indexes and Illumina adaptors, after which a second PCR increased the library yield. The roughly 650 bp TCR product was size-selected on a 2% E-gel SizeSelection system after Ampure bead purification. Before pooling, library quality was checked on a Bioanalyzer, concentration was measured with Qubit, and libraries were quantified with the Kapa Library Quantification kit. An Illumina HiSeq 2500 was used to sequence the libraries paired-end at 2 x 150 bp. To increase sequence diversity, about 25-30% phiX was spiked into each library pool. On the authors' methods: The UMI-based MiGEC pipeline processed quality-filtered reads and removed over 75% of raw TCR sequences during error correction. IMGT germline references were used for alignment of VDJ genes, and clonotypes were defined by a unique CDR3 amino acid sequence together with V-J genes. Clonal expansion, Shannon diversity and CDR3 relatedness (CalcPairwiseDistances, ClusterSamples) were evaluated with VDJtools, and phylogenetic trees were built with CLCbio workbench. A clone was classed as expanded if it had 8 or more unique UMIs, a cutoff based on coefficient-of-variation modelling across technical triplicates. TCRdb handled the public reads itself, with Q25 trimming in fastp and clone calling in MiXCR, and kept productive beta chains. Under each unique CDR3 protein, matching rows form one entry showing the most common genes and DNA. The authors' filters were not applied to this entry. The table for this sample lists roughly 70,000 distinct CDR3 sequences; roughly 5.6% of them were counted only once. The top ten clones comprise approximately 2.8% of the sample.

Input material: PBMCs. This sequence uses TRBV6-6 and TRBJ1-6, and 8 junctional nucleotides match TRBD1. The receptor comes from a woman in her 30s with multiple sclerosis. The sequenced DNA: TGTGCCAGCAGTTCCGGGACAGGTTACAATTCACCCCTCAACTTT. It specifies CASSSGTGYNSPLNF.